This TCR beta chain was found in a study of graft-versus-host responses after intestinal transplantation. Study information: Recipients were given multivisceral, liver-intestinal, or isolated intestinal transplants.

Graft specimens yielded both intraepithelial and lamina propria lymphocytes. Findings of the study overall: Circulating GvH clone levels at their peak were associated with HvG declines (early post-transplant). The marrow of recipients harbored GvH clones, and ileum or blood showed some of them first. The presence of high graft-versus-host to host-versus-graft clonal ratios in allografts characterized patients with graft-donor T cell macrochimerism.

This clone was seen only a few times. Its specificity is unknown. Some clones are missing from TCRdb's copy, which holds only in-frame ones; the method was immunoSEQ multiplex PCR. The sample lists 11,000 to 15,000 clones; 74% were seen once. The CDR3 is made up of 17 amino acids. The ends were cut back, 0 bases at V and 3 bases at J, with 16 bases in the middle. CDR1 SGDLS and CDR2 YYNGEE come from the germline V gene. The sample consisted of ileum tissue, taken 16 days after intestinal transplant. J is TRBJ1-3 and V is TRBV9; D is unresolved. The receptor comes from a human patient who received an intestinal transplant, so some T cells may come from the graft donor. CDR3 nucleotide sequence: TGTGCCAGCAGCGTAGCGGGGAGGGCCGTGGTTGGAAACACCATATATTTT. Translating gives CASSVAGRAVVGNTIYF.